The 25 T cell receptor beta chains below all came from one sample that was sequenced in a study of T cell responses to AZD1222 COVID-19 vaccine. Clones were sequenced by immunoSEQ multiplex PCR, and TCRdb holds only the in-frame ones, with some missing. This sample has roughly 120,000 clones, with about 89% found just once. The sequencing here drew on peripheral blood, taken on day 0 of AZD1222 vaccination. These TCRs come from an adult in good health.

J is TRBJ1-2 and V is TRBV6-5; 7 bases fit TRBD1. The CDR3 covers 14 residues. Germline assignment: CDR1 MNHEY and CDR2 SVGAGI. Losses at the gene ends were 8 bases for V and 3 bases for J; bases not matched to a gene: 9. The CDR3 region is CASGQTGTDYGYTF. CDR3 DNA sequence: TGTGCCAGCGGTCAGACAGGGACAGACTATGGCTACACCTTC.

V usage is TRBV30 and J usage is TRBJ2-2; 7 nucleotides align to TRBD2. Germline V lookup: CDR1 GTSNPN, CDR2 SVGIG (reference sequence). The V gene end was trimmed by 3 bases and the J gene end by 3 bases; junction bases not matched to a gene: 4. The CDR3 extends over 14 amino acids. CDR3 coding DNA: TGTGCCTGGAGCCGGGGAGGGTACACCGGGGAGCTGTTTTTT. It specifies CAWSRGGYTGELFF.

This clone has a handful of counts. The chain joins TRBV18 to TRBJ2-2; possibly TRBD2 for D (6 bases). This CDR3 is 16 amino acids long. V lost 3 bases and J 5 bases, leaving 16 bases between the germline ends. Germline values: CDR1 KGHSH, CDR2 LQKENI. The CDR3 DNA follows: TGTGCCAGCTCACCCGGGACTTTTTCTCCTACCGGGGAGCTGTTTTTT. Amino acid sequence: CASSPGTFSPTGELFF.

In its sample, this clone was seen once. V gene TRBV4-3 combines with J gene TRBJ2-1, with a possible D match to TRBD1 (6 bases). Germline loops: CDR1 LGHNA, CDR2 YSLEER. The V and J ends lost 0 bases and 0 bases respectively, with 9 bases between them. This CDR3 region has 16 residues. The CDR3 DNA sequence: TGCGCCAGCAGCCAAGATTTCAGGGGCTCCTACAATGAGCAGTTCTTC. Protein product: CASSQDFRGSYNEQFF.

The DNA of the CDR3 is TGTGCTTTCGCTCTAGCGGGGGGGCCGGAGCAGTACTTC. It encodes CAFALAGGPEQYF. This chain connects TRBV30 to TRBJ2-7; 12 bases map to TRBD2. Looked up from germline, CDR1 is GTSNPN and CDR2 is SVGIG (reference sequence). The CDR3 loop spans 13 amino acids.

V gene TRBV3-1 (or the pseudogene TRBV3-2) combines with J gene TRBJ1-2; tentative D call: TRBD1 (6 bases). Trimming removed 1 base from V and 3 bases from J, with 12 bases in between. The CDR3 has 15 residues. The germline gives CDR1 LGHDT, CDR2 YNNKEL (reference sequence). The CDR3 nucleotides are TGTGCCAGCAGCCAAGTCCGGGGGCGCGACTATGGCTACACCTTC. Its protein product is CASSQVRGRDYGYTF.

V and J are TRBV10-2 and TRBJ2-6; D unresolved. The CDR3 has 12 residues. V was clipped by 7 bases and J by 3 bases, with 4 bases between them. From germline, CDR1 is WSHSY and CDR2 SAAADI. The CDR3 loop reads CASTDGANVLTF. In nucleotides, the CDR3 is TGCGCCAGCACCGATGGGGCCAACGTCCTGACTTTC.

This chain uses TRBV11-2 with TRBJ1-6; D perhaps matches TRBD1 (6 bases). The V end was cut by 4 bases, the J end by 10 bases, with 17 bases between. CDR1 is SGHAT, CDR2 FQNNGV, per germline. CDR3 length: 15 amino acids. CDR3 nucleotides: TGTGCCAGCAGCTCACAGCGGGGGGCAGGGTCACCCCTCCACTTT. This codes for CASSSQRGAGSPLHF.

V is TRBV2 and J is TRBJ1-4; a weak D match, TRBD1 (5 bases). V lost 4 bases and J lost 3, with 12 bases in between. The CDR3 extends over 15 amino acids. Germline assignment: CDR1 SNHLY and CDR2 FYNNEI. CDR3 nucleotides: TGTGCCAGCAGTGGCCCCGGGGGGGCTAATGAAAAACTGTTTTTT. This gives the protein CASSGPGGANEKLFF.

This sequence joins TRBV2 and TRBJ1-4; maybe TRBD1 (5 bases). The germline V and J ends were trimmed by 0 bases and 2 bases, with 16 bases remaining between them. This CDR3 is built from 18 residues. Germline CDR1 and CDR2: SNHLY and FYNNEI. CDR3 in DNA: TGTGCCAGCAGTGAAGCGGGGCAGACCCGGCGGACTAATGAAAAACTGTTTTTT. Its translation: CASSEAGQTRRTNEKLFF.

This clone turned up a few times. The chain links TRBV5-1 to TRBJ1-6; D possibly corresponds to TRBD1 (5 bases). CDR1 and CDR2 from the germline V gene are SGHRS and YFSETQ. Trimming took off 5 bases at V and 6 bases at J, with 12 bases between the two ends. The CDR3 spans 14 residues. In DNA form, the CDR3 reads TGCGCCAGCAGGCCCGGACATACTAATTCACCCCTCCACTTT. Its translation: CASRPGHTNSPLHF. The full variable domain, with the rest looked up from reference TRBV5-1 and TRBJ1-6, is KAGVTQTPRYLIKTRGQQVTLSCSPISGHRSVSWYQQTPGQGLQFLFEYFSETQRNKGNFPGRFSGRQFSNSRSEMNVSTLELGDSALYLCASRPGHTNSPLHFGNGTRLTVT.

V gene TRBV4-2 combines with J gene TRBJ1-5; D perhaps matches TRBD1 (5 bases). Germline V gene lookup returns CDR1 LGHNA and CDR2 YNFKEQ. Between the trimmed V and J ends, which lost 1 base and 6 bases, there was a span of 13 bases. This CDR3 comprises 15 residues. The DNA of the CDR3 is TGTGCCAGCAGCCAAGGGGGGGAGGGCGGTCAGCCCCAGCATTTT. Translating gives CASSQGGEGGQPQHF.

V is TRBV9 and J is TRBJ2-3, with TRBD2 matching 8 bases. Germline lookup yields CDR1 SGDLS and CDR2 YYNGEE. V dropped 0 bases and J dropped 6; count of bases not matched to a gene: 6. CDR3 length: 15 residues. The chain's CDR3 is CASSVVSGRGDTQYF. CDR3 in DNA: TGTGCCAGCAGCGTAGTAAGCGGGAGAGGTGATACGCAGTATTTT.

This rearrangement joins TRBV6-5 to TRBJ1-1; D not certain. The CDR3 runs 13 residues. Trimming cost V 5 bases and J 4 bases, with 11 bases left between them. Germline assignment: CDR1 MNHEY and CDR2 SVGAGI. This CDR3 reads CASSRNWGTEAFF. The CDR3 coding sequence is TGTGCCAGCAGTAGGAATTGGGGCACTGAAGCTTTCTTT.

The table lists this clone with a count of one. The V and J genes are TRBV4-2 and TRBJ1-4; D is undetermined. V gave up 1 base and J gave up 0 bases, with 9 bases separating them. This CDR3 has 16 residues. The germline CDR1 and CDR2 sequences are LGHNA and YNFKEQ. CDR3 sequence: CASSQGGRSTNEKLFF. The CDR3, as DNA: TGTGCCAGCAGCCAAGGTGGCCGGTCAACTAATGAAAAACTGTTTTTT.

The V and J genes are TRBV30 and TRBJ1-5; 7 bases match TRBD1. CDR3 size: 13 residues. The junction had 8 bases not matched to a gene; V was cut back by 5 bases and J by 7 bases. The germline V gene encodes CDR1 GTSNPN and CDR2 SVGIG (reference sequence). This chain's CDR3 is CAWGARGTQPQHF. In nucleotides, the CDR3 is TGTGCCTGGGGAGCCAGGGGGACACAGCCCCAGCATTTT.

This clone has just one count. The chain employs TRBV11-2 and TRBJ2-7, with TRBD2 as a possible D gene (5 bases). This CDR3 has 14 residues. The V end was cut by 6 bases, the J end by 3 bases, with 15 bases between. Per germline, CDR1 SGHAT and CDR2 FQNNGV. CDR3: CASSSAGPGYEQYF. In DNA form, the CDR3 reads TGTGCCAGCAGTTCCGCGGGCCCAGGCTACGAGCAGTACTTC.

This clone was seen only once. The genes are TRBV5-4 and TRBJ2-3; D is perhaps TRBD2 (6 bases). Germline V CDR1 and CDR2: SGHNT, YYREEE (reference sequence). The CDR3 runs 16 residues. The ends were cut back, 0 bases at V and 3 bases at J, with 14 bases in the middle. CDR3 nucleotides: TGTGCCAGCAGCTTGGACGGGGGTCGGGGGACAGATACGCAGTATTTT. It codes for CASSLDGGRGTDTQYF.

Here the CDR3 reads CASSKDSDRGEGNGYTF. The CDR3 nucleotides are TGTGCCAGCAGCAAAGACTCAGACAGGGGCGAGGGGAATGGCTACACCTTC. The chain combines TRBV21-1 with TRBJ1-2; whether TRBD1, the table's D call, matches the DNA was not checked. TRBV21-1 is described as a pseudogene. This CDR3 is built from 17 residues.

The CDR3 bases are TGTGCCAGCAGTGCATCTGGGGCGCAAGAGACCCAGTACTTC. Translation gives CASSASGAQETQYF. This chain uses TRBV2 with TRBJ2-5, with D possibly being TRBD1 (5 bases). Looked up from germline, CDR1 is SNHLY and CDR2 is FYNNEI. With 4 bases removed from V and 2 bases from J, the gap between germline ends came to 11 bases. This CDR3 contains 14 residues.

The J gene is TRBJ2-1, the V gene TRBV7-9; 10 bases fit TRBD2. Germline V gene data show CDR1 as SEHNR and CDR2 as FQNEAQ (reference sequence). With 5 bases clipped from V and 9 bases from J, the junction kept 10 bases outside the gene matches. The CDR3 totals 15 residues. CDR3 nucleotide sequence: TGTGCCAGCAGCACAAGCGGGAGGGCCCTCGTTGAGCAGTTCTTC. Translated, it gives CASSTSGRALVEQFF.

V and J are TRBV19 and TRBJ1-3; D is ambiguous. The ends were cut back, 6 bases at V and 0 bases at J, with 9 bases in the middle. Germline V CDR1 and CDR2: LNHDA, SQIVND (reference sequence). This CDR3 region has 14 residues. CDR3 DNA: TGTGCCAGTAGACCCATCGACTCTGGAAACACCATATATTTT. Translated, it gives CASRPIDSGNTIYF. The full variable domain, completed using reference TRBV19 and TRBJ1-3, is DGGITQSPKYLFRKEGQNVTLSCEQNLNHDAMYWYRQDPGQGLRLIYYSQIVNDFQKGDIAEGYSVSREKKESFPLTVTSAQKNPTAFYLCASRPIDSGNTIYFGEGSWLTVV.

The chain has TRBV9 and TRBJ2-1; 9 bases fit TRBD2. The CDR3 is 15 amino acids. V dropped 0 bases and J dropped 6; count of bases not matched to a gene: 4. CDR1 SGDLS and CDR2 YYNGEE come from the germline V gene. The CDR3 reads CASSVGGGASNEQFF. The DNA of the CDR3 is TGTGCCAGCAGCGTAGGCGGGGGGGCCTCCAATGAGCAGTTCTTC.

V is TRBV11-2 and J is TRBJ1-1; D unresolved. This CDR3 comprises 13 residues. V was trimmed by 8 bases and J by 0 bases, leaving 10 bases between them. Per the germline V gene, CDR1 is SGHAT and CDR2 is FQNNGV. CDR3 sequence: CASLQHMNTEAFF. The CDR3 DNA is TGTGCCAGCCTACAGCACATGAACACTGAAGCTTTCTTT. Supplemented by reference TRBV11-2 and TRBJ1-1, the full variable domain reads EAGVAQSPRYKIIEKRQSVAFWCNPISGHATLYWYQQILGQGPKLLIQFQNNGVVDDSQLPKDRFSAERLKGVDSTLKIQPAKLEDSAVYLCASLQHMNTEAFFGQGTRLTVV.

This rearrangement joins TRBV3-1 (or the pseudogene TRBV3-2) to TRBJ1-2, with 8 bases aligning to TRBD1. CDR3 length equals 18 residues. Germline-derived CDR1 and CDR2 are LGHDT and YNNKEL (reference sequence). V shed 8 bases and J 5 bases; nucleotides not matched to a gene: 22. The CDR3 bases are TGTGCCAGCCGCATGGGACACAGGGGGACTTACACTACTTATGGCTACACCTTC. This gives the protein CASRMGHRGTYTTYGYTF.